The clone carrying this T cell receptor beta chain has ten or more counts. The time point: newly diagnosed GD, antithyroid drugs for less than 3 months. Isolated PBMC RNA provided the starting material for the TCR library. CDR3 length: 12 amino acids. Trimming stripped 3 bases from V and 3 bases from J, with 5 bases between. The germline CDR1 and CDR2 sequences are MDHEN and SYDVKM. The data belong to a study of regulatory T cells in long-lasting Graves disease. CDR3 regions were amplified by Arm-PCR using iRepertoire HTBI primers to build TCR beta libraries. TCRdb analysed the multiplex PCR reads with MiXCR anew, one entry per CDR3 protein. The sample contains some 250,000 distinct CDR3 sequences, around 16% of which appear only once.

Sequenced here: peripheral blood mononuclear cells (PBMCs), sampled at new diagnosis, from a patient treated with antithyroid drugs. V is TRBV28 and J is TRBJ1-1; no definite D call. The receptor's source is a female donor with Graves disease. CDR3 region: CASSFEYTEAFF. The CDR3 bases are TGTGCCAGCAGTTTCGAGTACACTGAAGCTTTCTTT.